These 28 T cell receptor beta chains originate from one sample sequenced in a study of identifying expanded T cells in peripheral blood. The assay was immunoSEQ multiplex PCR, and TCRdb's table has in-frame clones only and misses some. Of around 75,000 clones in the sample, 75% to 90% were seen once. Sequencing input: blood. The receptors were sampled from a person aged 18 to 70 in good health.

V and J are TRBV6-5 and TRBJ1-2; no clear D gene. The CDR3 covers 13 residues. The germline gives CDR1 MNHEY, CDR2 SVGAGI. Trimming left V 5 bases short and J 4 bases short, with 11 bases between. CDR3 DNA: TGTGCCAGCAGTAGTGGGAGTTCCTATGGCTACACCTTC. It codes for CASSSGSSYGYTF.

The CDR3 sequence is CASSLRDYAQETQYF. For the CDR3, the DNA is TGTGCCAGCAGCTTGAGGGACTATGCCCAAGAGACCCAGTACTTC. This chain uses TRBV5-5 with TRBJ2-5; 7 bases are shared with TRBD2. Germline trimming cut 1 base from V and 1 base from J; bases unmatched to any gene: 4. The germline gives CDR1 SGHKS, CDR2 YYEKEE (reference sequence). This CDR3 is built from 15 residues.

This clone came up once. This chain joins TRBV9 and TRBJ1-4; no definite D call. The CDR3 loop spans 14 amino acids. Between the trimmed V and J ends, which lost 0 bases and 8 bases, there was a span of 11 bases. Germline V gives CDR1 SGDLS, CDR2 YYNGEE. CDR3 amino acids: CASSVDTGLEKLFF. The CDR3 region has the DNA TGTGCCAGCAGCGTAGACACGGGTTTGGAAAAACTGTTTTTT.

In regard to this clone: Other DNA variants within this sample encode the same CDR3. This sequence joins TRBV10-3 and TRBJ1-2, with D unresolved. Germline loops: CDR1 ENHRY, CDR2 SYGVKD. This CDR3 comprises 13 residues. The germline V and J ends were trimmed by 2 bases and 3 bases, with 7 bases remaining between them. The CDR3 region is CAISEGQDYGYTF. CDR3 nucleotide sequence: TGTGCCATCAGTGAGGGCCAGGACTATGGCTACACCTTC.

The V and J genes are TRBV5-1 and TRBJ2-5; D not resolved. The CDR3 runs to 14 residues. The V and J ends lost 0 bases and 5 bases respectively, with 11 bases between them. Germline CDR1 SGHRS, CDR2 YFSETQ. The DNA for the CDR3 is TGCGCCAGCAGCTTGGAGCAAGCCCGGGAGACCCAGTACTTC. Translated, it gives CASSLEQARETQYF.

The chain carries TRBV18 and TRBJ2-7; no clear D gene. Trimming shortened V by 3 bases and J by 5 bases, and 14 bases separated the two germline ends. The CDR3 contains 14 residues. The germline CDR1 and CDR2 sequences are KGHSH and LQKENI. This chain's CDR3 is CASSPETSYHEQYF. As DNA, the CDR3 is TGTGCCAGCTCACCCGAGACCTCCTACCACGAGCAGTACTTC.

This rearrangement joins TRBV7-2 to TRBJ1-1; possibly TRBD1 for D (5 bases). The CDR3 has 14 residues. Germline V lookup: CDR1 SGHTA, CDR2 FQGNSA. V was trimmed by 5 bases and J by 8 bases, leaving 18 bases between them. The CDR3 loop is CASSPWGGAGEAFF. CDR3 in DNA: TGTGCCAGCAGCCCGTGGGGAGGGGCCGGCGAAGCTTTCTTT.

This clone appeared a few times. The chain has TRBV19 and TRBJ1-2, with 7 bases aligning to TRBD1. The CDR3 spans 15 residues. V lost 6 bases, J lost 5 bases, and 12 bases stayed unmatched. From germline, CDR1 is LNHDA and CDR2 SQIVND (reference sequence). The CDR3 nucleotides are TGTGCCAGTAGCACACCTCGACAGGGTGGGTATGGCTACACCTTC. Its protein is CASSTPRQGGYGYTF.

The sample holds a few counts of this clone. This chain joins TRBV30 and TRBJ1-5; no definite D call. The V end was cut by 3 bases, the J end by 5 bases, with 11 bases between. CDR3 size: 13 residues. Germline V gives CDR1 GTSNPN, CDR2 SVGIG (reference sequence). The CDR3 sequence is CAWRETGDQPQHF. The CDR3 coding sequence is TGTGCCTGGAGAGAGACTGGGGATCAGCCCCAGCATTTT.

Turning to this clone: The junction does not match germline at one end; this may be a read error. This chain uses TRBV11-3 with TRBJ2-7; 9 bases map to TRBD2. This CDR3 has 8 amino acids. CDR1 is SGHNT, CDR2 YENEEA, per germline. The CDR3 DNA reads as TGTGCCAGCTGGCGGGGGGGCTTC. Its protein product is CASWRGGF.

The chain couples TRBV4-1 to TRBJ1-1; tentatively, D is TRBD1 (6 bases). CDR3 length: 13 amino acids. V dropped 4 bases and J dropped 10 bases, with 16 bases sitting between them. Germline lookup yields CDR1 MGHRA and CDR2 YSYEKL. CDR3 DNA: TGCGCCAGCAGCCGCGGCACAGGGCCGGGAGCTTTCTTT. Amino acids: CASSRGTGPGAFF.

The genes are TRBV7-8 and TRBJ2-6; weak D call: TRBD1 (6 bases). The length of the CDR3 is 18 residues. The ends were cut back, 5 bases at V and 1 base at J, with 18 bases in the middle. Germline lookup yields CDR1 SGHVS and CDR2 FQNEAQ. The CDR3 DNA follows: TGTGCCAGCAGCCCCAGGGGCCGAATCTATTCTGGGGCCAACGTCCTGACTTTC. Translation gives CASSPRGRIYSGANVLTF.

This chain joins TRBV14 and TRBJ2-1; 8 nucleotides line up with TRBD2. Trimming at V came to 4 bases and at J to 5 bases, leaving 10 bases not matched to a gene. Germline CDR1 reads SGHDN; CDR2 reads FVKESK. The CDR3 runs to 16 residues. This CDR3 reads CASSLREGRLNNEQFF. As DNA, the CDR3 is TGTGCCAGCAGCCTCCGGGAGGGCCGGCTGAACAATGAGCAGTTCTTC.

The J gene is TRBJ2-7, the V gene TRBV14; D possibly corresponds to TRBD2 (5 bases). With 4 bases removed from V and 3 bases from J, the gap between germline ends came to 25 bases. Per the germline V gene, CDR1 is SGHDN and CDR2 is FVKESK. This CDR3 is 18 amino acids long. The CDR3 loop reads CASSPVHARGSLDYEQYF. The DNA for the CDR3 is TGTGCCAGCAGCCCCGTGCATGCACGCGGGTCCTTAGACTACGAGCAGTACTTC.

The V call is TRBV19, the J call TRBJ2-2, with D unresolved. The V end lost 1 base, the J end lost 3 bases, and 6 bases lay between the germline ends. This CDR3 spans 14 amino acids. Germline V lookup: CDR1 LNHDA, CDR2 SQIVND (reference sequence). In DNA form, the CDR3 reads TGTGCCAGTAGTATAGCCAGGTACACCGGGGAGCTGTTTTTT. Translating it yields CASSIARYTGELFF. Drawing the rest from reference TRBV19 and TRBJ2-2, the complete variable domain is DGGITQSPKYLFRKEGQNVTLSCEQNLNHDAMYWYRQDPGQGLRLIYYSQIVNDFQKGDIAEGYSVSREKKESFPLTVTSAQKNPTAFYLCASSIARYTGELFFGEGSRLTVL.

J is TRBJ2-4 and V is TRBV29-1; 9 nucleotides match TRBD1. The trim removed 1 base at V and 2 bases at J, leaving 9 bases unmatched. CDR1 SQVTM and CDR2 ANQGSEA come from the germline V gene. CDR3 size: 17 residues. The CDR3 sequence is CSVEGTQGAFPKNIQYF. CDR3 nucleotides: TGCAGCGTTGAAGGCACACAGGGGGCATTCCCCAAAAACATTCAGTACTTC. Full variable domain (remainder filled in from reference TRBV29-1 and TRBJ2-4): SAVISQKPSRDICQRGTSLTIQCQVDSQVTMMFWYRQQPGQSLTLIATANQGSEATYESGFVIDKFPISRPNLTFSTLTVSNMSPEDSSIYLCSVEGTQGAFPKNIQYFGAGTRLSVL.

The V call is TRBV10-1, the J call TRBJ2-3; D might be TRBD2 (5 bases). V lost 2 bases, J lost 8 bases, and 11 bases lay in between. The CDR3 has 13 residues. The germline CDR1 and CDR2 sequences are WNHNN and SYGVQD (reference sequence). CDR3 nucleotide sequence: TGCGCCAGCAGTGAGAGCGGCCAGAGTACGCAGTATTTT. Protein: CASSESGQSTQYF.

The CDR3 sequence: CASSLQLLAKNIQYF. The CDR3 nucleotides read TGTGCCAGCAGCTTGCAGTTGTTAGCCAAAAACATTCAGTACTTC. The chain joins TRBV5-6 to TRBJ2-4; D is undetermined. The CDR3 has 15 amino acids. Germline V gene sequence: CDR1 SGHDT, CDR2 YYEEEE. V lost 1 base, J lost 0 bases, and 8 bases lay in between.

CDR3 bases: TGTGCCAGCAGCGTAGGGCAGGTGTCCCAAGAGACCCAGTACTTC. As protein: CASSVGQVSQETQYF. The chain joins TRBV9 to TRBJ2-5; D is uncertain. The CDR3 is 15 residues long. The V gene lost 0 bases and the J gene lost 1 base, with 10 bases spanning the gap. The germline V gene encodes CDR1 SGDLS and CDR2 YYNGEE.

In DNA, the CDR3 is TGTGCCAGCAGTTTAGAAGAGTGGACCTCCTACAATGAGCAGTTCTTC. Protein: CASSLEEWTSYNEQFF. The chain uses TRBV28 and TRBJ2-1; D call uncertain. The CDR3 is 16 amino acids. With 2 bases removed from V and 0 bases from J, the gap between germline ends came to 11 bases. In germline, CDR1 is MDHEN, CDR2 SYDVKM.

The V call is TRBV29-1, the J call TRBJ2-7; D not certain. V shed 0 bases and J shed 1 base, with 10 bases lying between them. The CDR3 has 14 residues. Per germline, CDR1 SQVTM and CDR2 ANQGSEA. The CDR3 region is CSVEEGNTSYEQYF. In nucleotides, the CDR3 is TGCAGCGTTGAAGAAGGCAATACTTCCTACGAGCAGTACTTC.

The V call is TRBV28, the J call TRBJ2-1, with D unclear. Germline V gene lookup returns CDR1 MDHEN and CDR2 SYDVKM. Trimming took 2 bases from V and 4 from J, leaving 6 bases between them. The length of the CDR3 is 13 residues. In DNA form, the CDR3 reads TGTGCCAGCAGTTTAGGGAAGTACAATGAGCAGTTCTTC. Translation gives CASSLGKYNEQFF.

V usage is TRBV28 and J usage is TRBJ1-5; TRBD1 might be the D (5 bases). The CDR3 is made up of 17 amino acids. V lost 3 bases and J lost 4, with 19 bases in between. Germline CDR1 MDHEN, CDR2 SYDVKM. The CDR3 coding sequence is TGTGCCAGCAGTTTTCGGGGAACAGGACTACAAAATCAGCCCCAGCATTTT. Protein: CASSFRGTGLQNQPQHF.

The CDR3 is CASSLVGLAGGAYEQYF. The CDR3 DNA reads TGTGCCAGCAGCTTAGTGGGGCTTGCGGGAGGGGCCTACGAGCAGTACTTC. This sequence joins TRBV7-2 and TRBJ2-7; TRBD2 matches 9 bases. J gave up 2 bases and V 1 base, and 9 bases lay outside the gene matches. This CDR3 is 17 amino acids long. In germline, CDR1 is SGHTA, CDR2 FQGNSA.

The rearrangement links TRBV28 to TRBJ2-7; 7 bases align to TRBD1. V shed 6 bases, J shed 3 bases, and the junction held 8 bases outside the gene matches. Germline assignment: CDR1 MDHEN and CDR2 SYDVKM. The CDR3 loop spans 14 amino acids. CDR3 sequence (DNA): TGTGCCAGCAGCCACTCGACAGGGTTCTACGAGCAGTACTTC. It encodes CASSHSTGFYEQYF.

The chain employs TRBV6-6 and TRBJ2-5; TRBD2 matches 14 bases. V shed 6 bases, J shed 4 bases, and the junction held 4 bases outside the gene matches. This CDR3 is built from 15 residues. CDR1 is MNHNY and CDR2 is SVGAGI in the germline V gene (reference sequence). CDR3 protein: CASRGTSGGGETQYF. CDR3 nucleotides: TGTGCCAGCAGGGGGACTAGCGGGGGAGGAGAGACCCAGTACTTC.

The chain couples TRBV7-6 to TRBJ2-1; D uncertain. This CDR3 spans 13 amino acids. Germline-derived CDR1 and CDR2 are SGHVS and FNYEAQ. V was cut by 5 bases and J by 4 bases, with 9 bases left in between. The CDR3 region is CASSIDGYNEQFF. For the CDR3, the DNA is TGTGCCAGCAGCATCGACGGATACAATGAGCAGTTCTTC. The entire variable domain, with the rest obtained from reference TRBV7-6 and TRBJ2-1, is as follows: GAGVSQSPRYKVTKRGQDVALRCDPISGHVSLYWYRQALGQGPEFLTYFNYEAQQDKSGLPNDRFSAERPEGSISTLTIQRTEQRDSAMYRCASSIDGYNEQFFGPGTRLTVL.

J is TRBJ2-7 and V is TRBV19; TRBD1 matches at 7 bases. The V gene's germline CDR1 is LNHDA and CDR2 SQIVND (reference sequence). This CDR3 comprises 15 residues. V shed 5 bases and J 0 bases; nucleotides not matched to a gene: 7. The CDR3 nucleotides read TGTGCCAGTAGTGTACGGGACAGTAGCTCCTACGAGCAGTACTTC. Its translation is CASSVRDSSSYEQYF.